This note documents a single TCR beta chain sequence. What it binds is unknown. The data were obtained in a study of CD8 T cells in Susac syndrome. Random hexamers served to reverse transcribe about 0.5 to 1 ug RNA. An immunoSEQ multiplex PCR amplified TCR beta CDR3 over 54 Vbeta and 13 Jbeta. TCRdb reanalysed the immunoSEQ multiplex PCR reads using MiXCR and keeps one entry per CDR3 protein. The table includes about 150,000 distinct CDR3 sequences, 92% detected once. Study-wide results and limits: As acknowledged by the study, its TCR sequencing and HLA analysis included a relatively small number of individuals.

The authors sequenced TCR beta from blood CD8+ and CD4+ T cells. Negative isolation was applied to CD8+ and CD4+ T cells, and FACS enrichment was applied to TEMRA cells. From germline, CDR1 is SGHTA and CDR2 FQGNSA. V dropped 5 bases and J dropped 0 bases, with 10 bases sitting between them. The CDR3 is 15 amino acids. This sequence joins TRBV7-2 and TRBJ2-2; the D gene is possibly TRBD1 (5 bases). The clonotype originates from a human donor in good health. Specimen: CD4+ T cells from PBMCs. CDR3 coding DNA: TGTGCCAGCAGCCTAAAGACAGCGAACACCGGGGAGCTGTTTTTT. Translation gives CASSLKTANTGELFF.